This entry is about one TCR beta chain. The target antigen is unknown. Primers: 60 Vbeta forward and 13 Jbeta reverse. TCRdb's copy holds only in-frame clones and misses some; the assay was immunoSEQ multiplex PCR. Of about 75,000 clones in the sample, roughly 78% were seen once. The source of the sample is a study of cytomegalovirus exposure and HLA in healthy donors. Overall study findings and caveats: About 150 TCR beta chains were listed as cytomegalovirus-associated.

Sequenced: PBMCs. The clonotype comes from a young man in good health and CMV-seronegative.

CDR3 in amino acids: CASSLSERRETQYF. The DNA of the CDR3 is TGTGCCAGCAGTTTATCGGAGCGTCGAGAGACCCAGTACTTC. The chain combines TRBV27 with TRBJ2-5; D not certain. V lost 0 bases and J 4 bases, leaving 9 bases between the germline ends. CDR1 MNHEY and CDR2 SMNVEV come from the germline V gene (reference sequence). The CDR3 sequence is 14 residues long.